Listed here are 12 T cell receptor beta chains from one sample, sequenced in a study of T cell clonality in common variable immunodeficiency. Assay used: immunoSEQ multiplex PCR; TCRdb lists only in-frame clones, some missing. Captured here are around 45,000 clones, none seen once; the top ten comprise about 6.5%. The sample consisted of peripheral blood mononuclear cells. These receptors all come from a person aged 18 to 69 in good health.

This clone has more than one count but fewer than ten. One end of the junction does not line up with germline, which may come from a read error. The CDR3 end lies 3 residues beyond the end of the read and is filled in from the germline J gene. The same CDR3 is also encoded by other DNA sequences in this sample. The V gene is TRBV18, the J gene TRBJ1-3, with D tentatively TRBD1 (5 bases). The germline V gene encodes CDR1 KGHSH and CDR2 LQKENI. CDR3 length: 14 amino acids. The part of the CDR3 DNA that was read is TGTGCCAGCTCATCGGGCTCGGGGGGAAACACA. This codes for CASSSGSGGNT. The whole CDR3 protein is CASSSGSGGNTIYF.

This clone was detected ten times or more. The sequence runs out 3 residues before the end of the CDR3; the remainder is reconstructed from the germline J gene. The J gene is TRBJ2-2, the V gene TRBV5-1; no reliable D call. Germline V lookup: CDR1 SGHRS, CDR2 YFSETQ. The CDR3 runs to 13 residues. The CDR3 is CASSSDINEKLFF. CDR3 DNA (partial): TGCGCCAGCAGCTCCGACATCAATGAAAAG.

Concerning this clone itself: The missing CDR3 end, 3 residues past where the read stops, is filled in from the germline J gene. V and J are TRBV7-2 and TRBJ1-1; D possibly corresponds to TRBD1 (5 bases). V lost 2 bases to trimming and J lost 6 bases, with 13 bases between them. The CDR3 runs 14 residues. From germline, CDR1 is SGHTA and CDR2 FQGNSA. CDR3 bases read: TGTGCCAGCAGCTTAATGGGCAGGGAGGCTGAA. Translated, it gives CASSLMGREAE. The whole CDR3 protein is CASSLMGREAEAFF.

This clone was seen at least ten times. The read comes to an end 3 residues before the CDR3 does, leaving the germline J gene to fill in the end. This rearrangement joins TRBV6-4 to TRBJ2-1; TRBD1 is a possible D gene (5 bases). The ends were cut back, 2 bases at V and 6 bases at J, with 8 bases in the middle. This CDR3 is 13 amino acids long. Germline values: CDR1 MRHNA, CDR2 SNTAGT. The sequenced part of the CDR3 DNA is TGTGCCAGCAGTGACAAAGACAGCAATGAG. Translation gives CASSDKDSNE. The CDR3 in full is CASSDKDSNEQFF.

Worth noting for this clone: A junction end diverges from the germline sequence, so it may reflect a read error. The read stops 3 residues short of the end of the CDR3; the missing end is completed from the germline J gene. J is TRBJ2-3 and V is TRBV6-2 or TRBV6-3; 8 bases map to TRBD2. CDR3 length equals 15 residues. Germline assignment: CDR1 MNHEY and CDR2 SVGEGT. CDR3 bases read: TGTGCCAGCAACTACCCTGCGGGGGGCACAGAGACG. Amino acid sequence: CASNYPAGGTET. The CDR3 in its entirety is CASNYPAGGTETQYF.

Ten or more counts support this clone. CDR3 DNA (partial): TGCAGTGCTAGAGATGGATCAGGGCTTAAGGGCTATGGC. Encoded protein: CSARDGSGLKGYG. The whole CDR3 sequence is CSARDGSGLKGYGYTF. The gene calls are TRBV20-1 and TRBJ1-2; D might be TRBD1 (5 bases). The read terminates 3 residues before the CDR3 end, so the remaining end is supplied by the germline J gene. V was trimmed by 0 bases and J by 4 bases, leaving 18 bases between them. This CDR3 region has 16 residues. Per the germline V gene, CDR1 is DFQATT and CDR2 is SNEGSKA (reference sequence).

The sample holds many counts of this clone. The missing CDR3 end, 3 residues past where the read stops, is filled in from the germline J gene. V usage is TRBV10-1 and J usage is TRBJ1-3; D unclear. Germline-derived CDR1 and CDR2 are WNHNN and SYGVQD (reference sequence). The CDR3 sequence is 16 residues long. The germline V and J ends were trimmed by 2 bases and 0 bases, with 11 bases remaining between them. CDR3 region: CASSETRILSGNTIYF. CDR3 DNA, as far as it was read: TGCGCCAGCAGTGAGACCAGGATCCTCTCTGGAAACACC.

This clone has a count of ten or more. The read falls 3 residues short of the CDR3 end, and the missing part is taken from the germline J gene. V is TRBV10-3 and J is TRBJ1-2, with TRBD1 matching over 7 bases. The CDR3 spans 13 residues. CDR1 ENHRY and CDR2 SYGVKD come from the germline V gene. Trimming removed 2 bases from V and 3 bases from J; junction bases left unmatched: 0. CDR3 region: CAISEGQDYGYTF. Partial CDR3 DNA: TGTGCCATCAGTGAGGGACAGGACTATGGC.

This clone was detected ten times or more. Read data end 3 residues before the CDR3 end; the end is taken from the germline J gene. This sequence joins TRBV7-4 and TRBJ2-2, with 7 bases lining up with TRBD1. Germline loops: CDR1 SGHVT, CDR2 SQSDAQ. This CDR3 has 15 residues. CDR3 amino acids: CASSGSGTVNEKLFF. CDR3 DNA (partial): TGTGCCAGCAGCGGCTCCGGGACAGTGAATGAAAAG.

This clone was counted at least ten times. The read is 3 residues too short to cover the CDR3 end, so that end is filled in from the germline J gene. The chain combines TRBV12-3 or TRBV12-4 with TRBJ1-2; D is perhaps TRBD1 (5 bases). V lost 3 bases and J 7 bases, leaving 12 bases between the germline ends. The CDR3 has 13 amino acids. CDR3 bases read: TGTGCCAGCAGTTTTCGCGGGGGAGGTGGC. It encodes CASSFRGGGG. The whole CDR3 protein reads CASSFRGGGGYTF.

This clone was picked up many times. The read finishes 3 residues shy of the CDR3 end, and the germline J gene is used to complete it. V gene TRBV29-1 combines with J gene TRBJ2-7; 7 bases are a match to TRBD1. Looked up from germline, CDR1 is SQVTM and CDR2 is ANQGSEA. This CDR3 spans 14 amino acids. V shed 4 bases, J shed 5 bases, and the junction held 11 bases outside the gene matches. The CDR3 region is CSVVVGTDRNEQYF. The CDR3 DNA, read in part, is TGCAGCGTTGTTGTCGGGACAGATCGCAACGAG.

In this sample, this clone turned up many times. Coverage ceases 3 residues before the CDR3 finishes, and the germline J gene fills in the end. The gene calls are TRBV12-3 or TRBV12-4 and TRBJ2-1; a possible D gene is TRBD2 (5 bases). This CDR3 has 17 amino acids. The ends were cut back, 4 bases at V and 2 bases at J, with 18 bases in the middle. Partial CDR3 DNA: TGTGCCAGCAGTTCCCAAGCGGCCGGGCGCACCTACAATGAG. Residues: CASSSQAAGRTYNE. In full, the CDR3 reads CASSSQAAGRTYNEQFF.